This T cell receptor (beta chain) was sequenced in a study of metastatic and nonmetastatic thyroid tumors. Study in general: Repertoire comparison spanned blood and tumor or nodule tissue of malignant and benign thyroid patients.

Original processing methods: Using the CDR3 differences seen across clinicopathological groups, the authors built a distant-metastasis classifier for papillary thyroid cancer, which was meant to discriminate distant-metastatic patients. TCRdb recomputed clones from the PCR reads via MiXCR. V and J calls and clone size were set by TCRdb, not the authors. The profile shows some 52,000 clones, around a sixth of them singletons. Broader study findings: According to reports, the diversity of TCR beta was significantly higher in malignant thyroid tumors than in benign nodules, and this held in both blood and tumor samples.

About this clone itself: Its antigen is as yet unknown.

From germline, CDR1 is DFQATT and CDR2 SNEGSKA (reference sequence). V dropped 7 bases and J dropped 3 bases, with 19 bases sitting between them. This CDR3 spans 14 amino acids. Thyroid surgery was performed in patients who had received no treatment beforehand. The sequencing input was blood. The origin of this receptor is a female donor with papillary thyroid cancer or a benign thyroid nodule (not recorded which). Some clones in this sample may be carry-over from other donors' samples. V and J are TRBV20-1 and TRBJ2-7; a weak D match, TRBD2 (6 bases). The CDR3, as DNA: TGCAGTGGTAGGGCTAGAGGGAGGAACTACGAGCAGTACTTC. Residues: CSGRARGRNYEQYF.